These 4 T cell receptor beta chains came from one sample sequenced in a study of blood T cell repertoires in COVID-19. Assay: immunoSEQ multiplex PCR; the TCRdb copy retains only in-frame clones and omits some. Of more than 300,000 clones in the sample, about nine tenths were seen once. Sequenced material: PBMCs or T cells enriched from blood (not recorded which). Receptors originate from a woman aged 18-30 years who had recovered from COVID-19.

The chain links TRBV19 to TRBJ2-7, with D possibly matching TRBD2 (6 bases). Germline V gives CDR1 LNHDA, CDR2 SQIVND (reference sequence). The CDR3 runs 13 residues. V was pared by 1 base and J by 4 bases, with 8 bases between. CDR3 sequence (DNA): TGTGCCAGTAGTATAGTACGGGGGTACGAGCAGTACTTC. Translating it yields CASSIVRGYEQYF.

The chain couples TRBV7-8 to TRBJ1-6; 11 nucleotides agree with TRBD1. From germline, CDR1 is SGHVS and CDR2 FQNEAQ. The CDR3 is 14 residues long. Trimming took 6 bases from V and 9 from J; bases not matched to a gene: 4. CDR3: CASRTDRGLSPLHF. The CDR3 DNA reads TGTGCCAGCAGGACGGACAGGGGGCTTTCACCCCTCCACTTT.

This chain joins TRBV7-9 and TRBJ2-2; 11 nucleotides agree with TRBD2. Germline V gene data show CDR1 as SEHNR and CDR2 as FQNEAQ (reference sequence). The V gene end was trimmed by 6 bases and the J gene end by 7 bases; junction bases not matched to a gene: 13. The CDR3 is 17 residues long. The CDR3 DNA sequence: TGTGCCAGCAGGACACTAGCGGGGGCCCCTAAATTCGGGGAGCTGTTTTTT. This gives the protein CASRTLAGAPKFGELFF. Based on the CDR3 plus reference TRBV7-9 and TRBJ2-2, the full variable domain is DTGVSQNPRHKITKRGQNVTFRCDPISEHNRLYWYRQTLGQGPEFLTYFQNEAQLEKSRLLSDRFSAERPKGSFSTLEIQRTEQGDSAMYLCASRTLAGAPKFGELFFGEGSRLTVL.

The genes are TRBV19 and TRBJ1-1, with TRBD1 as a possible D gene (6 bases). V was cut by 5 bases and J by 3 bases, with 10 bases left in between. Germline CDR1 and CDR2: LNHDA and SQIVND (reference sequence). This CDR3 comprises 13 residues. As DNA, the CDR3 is TGTGCCAGTAGTGCGGGGGCGGACACTGAAGCTTTCTTT. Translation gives CASSAGADTEAFF.